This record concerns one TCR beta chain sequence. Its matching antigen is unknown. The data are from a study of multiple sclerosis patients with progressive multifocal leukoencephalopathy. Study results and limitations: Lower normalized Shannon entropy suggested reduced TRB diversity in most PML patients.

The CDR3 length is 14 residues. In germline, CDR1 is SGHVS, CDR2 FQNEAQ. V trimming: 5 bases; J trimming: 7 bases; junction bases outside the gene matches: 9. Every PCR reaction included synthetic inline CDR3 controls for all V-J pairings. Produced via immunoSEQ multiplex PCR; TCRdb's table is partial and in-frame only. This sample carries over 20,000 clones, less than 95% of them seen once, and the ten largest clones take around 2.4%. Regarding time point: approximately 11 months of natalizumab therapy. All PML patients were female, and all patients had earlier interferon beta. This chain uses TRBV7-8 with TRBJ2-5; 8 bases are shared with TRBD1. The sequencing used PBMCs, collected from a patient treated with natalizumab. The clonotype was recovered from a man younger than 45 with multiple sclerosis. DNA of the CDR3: TGTGCCAGCAGCCCCGGAGACAGGGGCGGGACCCAGTACTTC. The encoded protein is CASSPGDRGGTQYF.